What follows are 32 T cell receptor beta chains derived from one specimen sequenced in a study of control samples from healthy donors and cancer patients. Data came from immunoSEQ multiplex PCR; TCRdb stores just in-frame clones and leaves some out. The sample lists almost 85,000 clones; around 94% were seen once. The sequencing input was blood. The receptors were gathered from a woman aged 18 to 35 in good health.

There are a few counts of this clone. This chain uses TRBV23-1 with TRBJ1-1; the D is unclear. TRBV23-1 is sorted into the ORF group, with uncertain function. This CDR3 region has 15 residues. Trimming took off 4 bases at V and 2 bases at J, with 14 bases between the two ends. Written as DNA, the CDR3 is TGCGCCAGCAGTCCCCCGAGGAACGTCAACACTGAAGCTTTCTTT. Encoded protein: CASSPPRNVNTEAFF.

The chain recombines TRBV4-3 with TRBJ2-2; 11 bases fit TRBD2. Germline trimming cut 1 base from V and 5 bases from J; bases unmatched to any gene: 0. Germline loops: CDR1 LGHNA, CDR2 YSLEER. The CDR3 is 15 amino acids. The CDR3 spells CASSQGLAGTGELFF. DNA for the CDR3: TGCGCCAGCAGCCAAGGACTAGCGGGAACCGGGGAGCTGTTTTTT.

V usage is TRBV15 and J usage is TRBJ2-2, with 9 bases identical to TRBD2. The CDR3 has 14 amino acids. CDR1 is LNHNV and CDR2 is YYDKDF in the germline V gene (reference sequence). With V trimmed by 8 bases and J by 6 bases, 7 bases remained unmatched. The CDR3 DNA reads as TGTGCCACCCGCGGACTAGCGAGTCCCGGGGAGCTGTTTTTT. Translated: CATRGLASPGELFF. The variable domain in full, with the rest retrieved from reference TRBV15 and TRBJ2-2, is DAMVIQNPRYQVTQFGKPVTLSCSQTLNHNVMYWYQQKSSQAPKLLFHYYDKDFNNEADTPDNFQSRRPNTSFCFLDIRSPGLGDTAMYLCATRGLASPGELFFGEGSRLTVL.

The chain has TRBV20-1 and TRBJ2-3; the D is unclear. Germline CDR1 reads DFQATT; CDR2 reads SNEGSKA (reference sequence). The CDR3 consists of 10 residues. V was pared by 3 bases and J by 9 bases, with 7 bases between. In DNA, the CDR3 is TGCAGTGCTAGTTCAGGCACGCAGTATTTT. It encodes CSASSGTQYF.

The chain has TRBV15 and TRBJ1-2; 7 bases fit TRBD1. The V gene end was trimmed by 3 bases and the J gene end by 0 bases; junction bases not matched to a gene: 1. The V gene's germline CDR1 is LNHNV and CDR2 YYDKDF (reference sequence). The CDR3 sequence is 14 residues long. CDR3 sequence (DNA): TGTGCCACCAGCAGTGGGACAGCTAACTATGGCTACACCTTC. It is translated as CATSSGTANYGYTF.

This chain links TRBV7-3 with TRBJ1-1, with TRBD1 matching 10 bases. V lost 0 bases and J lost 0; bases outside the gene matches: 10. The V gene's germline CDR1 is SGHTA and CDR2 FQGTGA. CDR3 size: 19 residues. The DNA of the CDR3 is TGTGCCAGCAGCTTAACACCTCTCCGGGACAGGGGTATGAACACTGAAGCTTTCTTT. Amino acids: CASSLTPLRDRGMNTEAFF.

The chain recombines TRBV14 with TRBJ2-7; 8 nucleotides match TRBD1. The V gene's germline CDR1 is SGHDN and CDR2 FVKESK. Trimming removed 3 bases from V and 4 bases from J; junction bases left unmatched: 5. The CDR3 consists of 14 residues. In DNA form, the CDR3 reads TGTGCCAGCAGCCACGCAGGGGGCTGGTACGAGCAGTACTTC. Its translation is CASSHAGGWYEQYF.

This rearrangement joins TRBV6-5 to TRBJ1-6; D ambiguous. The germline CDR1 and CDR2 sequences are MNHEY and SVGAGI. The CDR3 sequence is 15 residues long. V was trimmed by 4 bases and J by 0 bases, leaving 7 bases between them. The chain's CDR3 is CASSSGSSYNSPLHF. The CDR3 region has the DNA TGTGCCAGCAGTTCCGGGAGCTCCTATAATTCACCCCTCCACTTT.

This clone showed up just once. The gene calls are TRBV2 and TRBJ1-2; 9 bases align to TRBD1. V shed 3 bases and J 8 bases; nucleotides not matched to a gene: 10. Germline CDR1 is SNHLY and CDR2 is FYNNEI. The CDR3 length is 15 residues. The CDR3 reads CASSDSGTGRVGYTF. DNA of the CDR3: TGTGCCAGCAGTGATTCCGGGACAGGGAGAGTGGGCTACACCTTC. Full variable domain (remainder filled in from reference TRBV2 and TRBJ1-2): EPEVTQTPSHQVTQMGQEVILRCVPISNHLYFYWYRQILGQKVEFLVSFYNNEISEKSEIFDDQFSVERPDGSNFTLKIRSTKLEDSAMYFCASSDSGTGRVGYTFGSGTRLTVV.

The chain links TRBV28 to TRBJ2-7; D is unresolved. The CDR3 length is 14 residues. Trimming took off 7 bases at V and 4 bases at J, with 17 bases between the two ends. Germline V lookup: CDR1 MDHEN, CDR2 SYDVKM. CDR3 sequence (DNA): TGTGCCAGCACCGACCGACTTAAAGGGTACGAGCAGTACTTC. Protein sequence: CASTDRLKGYEQYF. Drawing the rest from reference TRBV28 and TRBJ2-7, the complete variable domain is DVKVTQSSRYLVKRTGEKVFLECVQDMDHENMFWYRQDPGLGLRLIYFSYDVKMKEKGDIPEGYSVSREKKERFSLILESASTNQTSMYLCASTDRLKGYEQYFGPGTRLTVT.

CDR3: CASGLAGPLNEKLFF. CDR3 in DNA: TGTGCCAGCGGGTTGGCAGGGCCCCTTAATGAAAAACTGTTTTTT. V is TRBV6-6 and J is TRBJ1-4, with D perhaps TRBD1 (5 bases). CDR3 length: 15 amino acids. Looked up from germline, CDR1 is MNHNY and CDR2 is SVGAGI (reference sequence). Trimming cost V 8 bases and J 4 bases, with 17 bases left between them.

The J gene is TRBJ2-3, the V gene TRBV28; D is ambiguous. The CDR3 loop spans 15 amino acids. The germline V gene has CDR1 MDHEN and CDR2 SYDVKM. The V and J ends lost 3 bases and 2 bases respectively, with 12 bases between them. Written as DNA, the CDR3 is TGTGCCAGCAGTTTCGGCGGCTGGGTCACAGATACGCAGTATTTT. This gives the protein CASSFGGWVTDTQYF.

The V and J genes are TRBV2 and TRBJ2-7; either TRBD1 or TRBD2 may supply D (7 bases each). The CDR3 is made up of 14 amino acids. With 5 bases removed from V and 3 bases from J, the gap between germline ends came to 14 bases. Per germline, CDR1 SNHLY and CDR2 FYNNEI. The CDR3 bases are TGTGCCAGCAGTTACCCAGGGGGGGACTACGAGCAGTACTTC. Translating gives CASSYPGGDYEQYF.

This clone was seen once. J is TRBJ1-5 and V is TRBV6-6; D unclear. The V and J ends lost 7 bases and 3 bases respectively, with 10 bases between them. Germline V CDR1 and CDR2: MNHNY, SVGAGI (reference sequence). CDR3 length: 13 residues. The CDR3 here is CASTWTFNQPQHF. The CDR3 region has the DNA TGTGCCAGCACGTGGACGTTCAATCAGCCCCAGCATTTT.

In nucleotides, the CDR3 is TGCGCCAGCAGAGTTGGACTGAACACCGGGGAGCTGTTTTTT. This translates into CASRVGLNTGELFF. The chain uses TRBV10-1 and TRBJ2-2; D is perhaps TRBD2 (5 bases). V lost 6 bases, J lost 1 base, and 9 bases lay in between. The CDR3 totals 14 residues. Germline loops: CDR1 WNHNN, CDR2 SYGVQD (reference sequence).

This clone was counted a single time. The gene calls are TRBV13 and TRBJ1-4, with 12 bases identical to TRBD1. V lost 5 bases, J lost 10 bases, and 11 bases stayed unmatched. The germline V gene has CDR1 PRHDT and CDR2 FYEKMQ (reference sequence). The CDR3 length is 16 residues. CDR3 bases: TGTGCCAGCAGCCTTACTTCCGGGACAGGGGGCGGAAAACTGTTTTTT. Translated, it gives CASSLTSGTGGGKLFF.

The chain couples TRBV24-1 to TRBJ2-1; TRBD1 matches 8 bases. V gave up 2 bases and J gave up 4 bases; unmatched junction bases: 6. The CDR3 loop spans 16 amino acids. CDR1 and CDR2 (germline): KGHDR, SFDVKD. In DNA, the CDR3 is TGTGCCACCAGTGATTCGACAGGGGCGGGATACAATGAGCAGTTCTTC. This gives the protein CATSDSTGAGYNEQFF.

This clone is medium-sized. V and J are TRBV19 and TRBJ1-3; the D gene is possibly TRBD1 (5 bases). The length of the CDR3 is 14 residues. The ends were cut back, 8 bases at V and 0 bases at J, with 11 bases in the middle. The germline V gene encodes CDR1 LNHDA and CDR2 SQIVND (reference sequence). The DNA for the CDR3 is TGTGCCAGTTGCCGCGGGGGCTCTGGAAACACCATATATTTT. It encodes CASCRGGSGNTIYF.

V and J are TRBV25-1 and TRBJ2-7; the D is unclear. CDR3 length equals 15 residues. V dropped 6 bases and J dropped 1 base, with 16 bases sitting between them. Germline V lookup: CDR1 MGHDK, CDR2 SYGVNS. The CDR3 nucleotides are TGTGCCAGCAGCCCAGCCCTCGGAGAATCCTACGAGCAGTACTTC. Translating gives CASSPALGESYEQYF.

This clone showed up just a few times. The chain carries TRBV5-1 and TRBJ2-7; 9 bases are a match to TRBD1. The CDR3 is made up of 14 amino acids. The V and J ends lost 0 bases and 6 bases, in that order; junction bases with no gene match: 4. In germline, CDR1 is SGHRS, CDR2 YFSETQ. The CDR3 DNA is TGCGCCAGCAGCTTGGCGGGACAGGGCTCCGAGCAGTACTTC. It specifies CASSLAGQGSEQYF.

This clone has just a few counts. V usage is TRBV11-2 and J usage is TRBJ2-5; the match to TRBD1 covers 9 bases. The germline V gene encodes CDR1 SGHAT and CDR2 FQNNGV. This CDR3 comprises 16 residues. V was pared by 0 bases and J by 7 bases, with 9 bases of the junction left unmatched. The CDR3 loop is CASSLDRGTGYVTQYF. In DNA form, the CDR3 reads TGTGCCAGCAGCTTAGATAGAGGGACAGGGTATGTGACCCAGTACTTC.

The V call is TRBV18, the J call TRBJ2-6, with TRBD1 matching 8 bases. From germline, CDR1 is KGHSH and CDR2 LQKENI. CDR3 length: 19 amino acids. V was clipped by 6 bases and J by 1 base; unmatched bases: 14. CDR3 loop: CASSSVPGQGLSGANVLTF. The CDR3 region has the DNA TGTGCCAGCTCGAGCGTCCCCGGACAGGGTCTTTCTGGGGCCAACGTCCTGACTTTC.

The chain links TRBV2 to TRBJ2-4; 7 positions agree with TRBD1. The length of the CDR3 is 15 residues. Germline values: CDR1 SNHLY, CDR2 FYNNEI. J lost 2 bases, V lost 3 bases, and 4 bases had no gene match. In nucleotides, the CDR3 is TGTGCCAGCAGTGAGCACAGGGGTACCAAAAACATTCAGTACTTC. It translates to CASSEHRGTKNIQYF.

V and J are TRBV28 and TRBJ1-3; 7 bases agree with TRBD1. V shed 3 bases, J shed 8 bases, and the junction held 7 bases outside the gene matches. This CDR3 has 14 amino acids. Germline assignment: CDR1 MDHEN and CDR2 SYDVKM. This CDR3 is CASSLGQGEYTIYF. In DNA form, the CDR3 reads TGTGCCAGCAGTTTGGGGCAGGGGGAGTACACCATATATTTT.

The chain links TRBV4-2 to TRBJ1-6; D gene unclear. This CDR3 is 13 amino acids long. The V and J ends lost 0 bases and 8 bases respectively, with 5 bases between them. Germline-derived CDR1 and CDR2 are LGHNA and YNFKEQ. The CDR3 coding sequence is TGTGCCAGCAGCCAAGATGGGGATTCACCCCTCCACTTT. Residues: CASSQDGDSPLHF.

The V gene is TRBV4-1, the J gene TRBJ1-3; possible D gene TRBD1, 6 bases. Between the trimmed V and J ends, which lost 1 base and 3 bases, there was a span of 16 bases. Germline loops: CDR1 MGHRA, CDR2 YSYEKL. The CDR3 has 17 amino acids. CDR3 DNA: TGCGCCAGCAGCCAAGTATTAGGGGGACTTGGTGGAAACACCATATATTTT. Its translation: CASSQVLGGLGGNTIYF.

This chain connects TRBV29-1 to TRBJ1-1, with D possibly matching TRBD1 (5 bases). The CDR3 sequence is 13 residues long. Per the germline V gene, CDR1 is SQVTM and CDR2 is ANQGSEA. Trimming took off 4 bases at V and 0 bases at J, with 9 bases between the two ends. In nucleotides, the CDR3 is TGCAGCGTTGCCAGGGTCCTGAACACTGAAGCTTTCTTT. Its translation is CSVARVLNTEAFF.

CDR3 residues: CASSLDAGPSGYEQYF. The CDR3 bases are TGTGCCAGCAGCTTGGATGCGGGGCCGTCCGGGTACGAGCAGTACTTC. The chain joins TRBV5-4 to TRBJ2-7, with D maybe TRBD2 (6 bases). The CDR3 extends over 16 amino acids. V dropped 0 bases and J dropped 4 bases, with 17 bases sitting between them. Germline V gene lookup returns CDR1 SGHNT and CDR2 YYREEE (reference sequence).

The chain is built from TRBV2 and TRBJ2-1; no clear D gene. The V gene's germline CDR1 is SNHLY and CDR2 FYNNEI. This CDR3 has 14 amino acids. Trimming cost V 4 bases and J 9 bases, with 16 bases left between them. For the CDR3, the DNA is TGTGCCAGCAGTGTGGGTGGCGGATCAGGTGAGCAGTTCTTC. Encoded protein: CASSVGGGSGEQFF.

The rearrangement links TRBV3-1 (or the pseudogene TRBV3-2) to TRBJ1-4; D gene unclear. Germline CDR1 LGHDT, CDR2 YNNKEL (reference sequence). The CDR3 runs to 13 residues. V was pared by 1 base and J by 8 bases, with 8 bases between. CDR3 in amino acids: CASSQAGREKLFF. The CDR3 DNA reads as TGTGCCAGCAGCCAAGCTGGGAGAGAAAAACTGTTTTTT.

CDR3 residues: CSASLAGYNEQFF. The CDR3 DNA follows: TGCAGTGCTAGTTTAGCGGGGTACAATGAGCAGTTCTTC. The J gene is TRBJ2-1, the V gene TRBV20-1, with TRBD2 matching 8 bases. Germline V CDR1 and CDR2: DFQATT, SNEGSKA (reference sequence). V lost 3 bases, J lost 4 bases, and 2 bases stayed unmatched. This CDR3 has 13 residues.

Here the CDR3 DNA reads TGTGCCAGCAGCTTGACTGGGACAGGGGGTCTACTGTTTTTT. This sequence encodes CASSLTGTGGLLFF. The rearrangement uses TRBV7-9 and TRBJ1-4, with 11 positions matching TRBD1. The germline V gene encodes CDR1 SEHNR and CDR2 FQNEAQ (reference sequence). The CDR3 consists of 14 residues. V lost 3 bases to trimming and J lost 13 bases; unmatched junction nucleotides: 7.